Reported below is one T cell receptor beta chain. The data originate from a study of blood T cells in healthy people across ages. This CDR3 comprises 15 residues. The V gene lost 5 bases and the J gene lost 7 bases, with 20 bases spanning the gap. Germline CDR1 reads SGHTA; CDR2 reads FQGTGA. Primers used in a second PCR of roughly 6 to 11 cycles were a sample-barcoded 5' primer and a J-beta primer mix. TCRdb reprocessed the 5' RACE reads via MiXCR and lists one record per CDR3 protein. Altogether about 600,000 distinct CDR3 sequences are present, roughly 48% being singletons, with the ten largest covering 20% to 25%.

The clonotype was recovered from an older man in good health. The material sequenced was blood. The chain carries TRBV7-3 and TRBJ1-1; maybe TRBD1 (5 bases). This CDR3 reads CASSPGSVSYNEAFF. The CDR3 DNA reads as TGTGCCAGCAGCCCAGGGTCGGTGTCCTACAATGAAGCTTTCTTT.